The 17 T cell receptor beta chains in this list originate from one sample, sequenced in a study of blood T cells in healthy people across ages. A second PCR of about 6 to 11 cycles used a sample-barcoded 5' primer and a J-beta primer mix. MiXCR, applied by TCRdb to the 5' RACE reads, yields one record per CDR3 protein. Of some 800,000 distinct CDR3 sequences listed, just under 25% were seen once; the top ten hold more than 3%. The data also belong to a second study, concerning T cells of mothers and their children.

The sequenced sample was blood. These receptors originate from a boy between 5 and 17 years old in good health.

The table lists this clonotype with a few counts. The chain is built from TRBV7-9 and TRBJ2-5, with D possibly matching TRBD2 (6 bases). This CDR3 region has 14 residues. The germline V and J ends were trimmed by 5 bases and 0 bases, with 10 bases remaining between them. Germline values: CDR1 SEHNR, CDR2 FQNEAQ (reference sequence). CDR3 protein: CASSQASDQETQYF. CDR3 sequence (DNA): TGTGCCAGCAGCCAAGCTAGCGACCAAGAGACCCAGTACTTC.

This clonotype was seen only a few times. V is TRBV1 and J is TRBJ2-3. TRBV1 is classified as a pseudogene. There are 9 residues in the CDR3. CDR3 residues: CARTDTQYF. As DNA, the CDR3 is TGCGCACGTACGGATACGCAGTATTTT.

A few counts support this clonotype. The chain is built from TRBV28 and TRBJ2-1; the match to TRBD2 covers 11 bases. The trim removed 3 bases at V and 4 bases at J, leaving 5 bases unmatched. Germline V gives CDR1 MDHEN, CDR2 SYDVKM. CDR3 size: 16 residues. The CDR3 region is CASSFPSSGGYNEQFF. The CDR3 coding sequence is TGTGCCAGCAGTTTCCCCTCTAGCGGGGGGTACAATGAGCAGTTCTTC.

The CDR3 nucleotides read TGTGCCAGCTCTAGCGACAGGGTCGGCACTGAAGCTTTCTTT. This codes for CASSSDRVGTEAFF. The V call is TRBV18, the J call TRBJ1-1; 7 nucleotides match TRBD1. CDR1 and CDR2 from the germline V gene are KGHSH and LQKENI. The ends lost 6 bases at V and 4 bases at J; junction bases unmatched: 8. The CDR3 spans 14 residues. Full variable domain (rest looked up from reference TRBV18 and TRBJ1-1): NAGVMQNPRHLVRRRGQEARLRCSPMKGHSHVYWYRQLPEEGLKFMVYLQKENIIDESGMPKERFSAEFPKEGPSILRIQQVVRGDSAAYFCASSSDRVGTEAFFGQGTRLTVV.

The genes are TRBV7-9 and TRBJ1-4; D perhaps matches TRBD1 (5 bases). This CDR3 is 14 amino acids long. The ends were cut back, 3 bases at V and 4 bases at J, with 9 bases in the middle. CDR1 SEHNR and CDR2 FQNEAQ come from the germline V gene (reference sequence). CDR3 sequence (DNA): TGTGCCAGCAGCTTCAGGGAGGATAATGAAAAACTGTTTTTT. Translation: CASSFREDNEKLFF.

The rearrangement joins TRBV6-5 to TRBJ1-1, with 8 bases matching TRBD1. Germline CDR1 and CDR2: MNHEY and SVGAGI. The CDR3 has 14 residues. V lost 6 bases, J lost 5 bases, and 8 bases stayed unmatched. The CDR3 sequence: CASRRDRGGTEAFF. The CDR3, as DNA: TGTGCCAGCAGAAGAGACAGGGGAGGAACTGAAGCTTTCTTT.

CDR3 protein: CSVEGLGTGTYEQYF. The CDR3 nucleotides are TGCAGCGTTGAAGGGTTAGGGACAGGGACCTACGAGCAGTACTTC. V usage is TRBV29-1 and J usage is TRBJ2-7; 9 positions agree with TRBD1. The CDR3 extends over 15 amino acids. The junction had 6 bases not matched to a gene; V was cut back by 1 base and J by 2 bases. Germline V lookup: CDR1 SQVTM, CDR2 ANQGSEA.

This clonotype was observed a few times. V is TRBV20-1 and J is TRBJ2-1; 14 bases are a match to TRBD2. This CDR3 contains 17 residues. Germline trimming cut 0 bases from V and 3 bases from J; bases unmatched to any gene: 4. Germline V gene data show CDR1 as DFQATT and CDR2 as SNEGSKA (reference sequence). CDR3 bases: TGCAGTGCTAGAGAAGGACTAGCGGGAGGTTTCTACAATGAGCAGTTCTTC. This sequence encodes CSAREGLAGGFYNEQFF.

This chain connects TRBV3-1 to TRBJ2-1, with 9 bases lining up with TRBD2. CDR3 size: 14 residues. The germline V gene has CDR1 LGHDT and CDR2 YNNKEL (reference sequence). J was trimmed by 6 bases and V by 3 bases; bases with no gene match: 3. The CDR3 spells CASSQLGLANEQFF. The CDR3 DNA reads as TGTGCCAGCAGCCAGCTGGGACTAGCCAATGAGCAGTTCTTC.

The table lists this clonotype with a few counts. V and J are TRBV24-1 and TRBJ2-7; tentatively, D is TRBD2 (5 bases). Germline V gives CDR1 KGHDR, CDR2 SFDVKD. Trimming shortened V by 3 bases and J by 0 bases, and 14 bases separated the two germline ends. The CDR3 sequence is 16 residues long. Here the CDR3 DNA reads TGTGCCACCAGTGATCCGGAGAGGGTCGGCTCCTACGAGCAGTACTTC. Its translation: CATSDPERVGSYEQYF.

This chain links TRBV6-1 with TRBJ2-1, with D tentatively TRBD1 or TRBD2 (5 bases each). The J call may be mistaken, given a closer DNA end match to TRBJ2-5. This CDR3 is built from 15 residues. The germline CDR1 and CDR2 sequences are MNHNS and SASEGT. The CDR3 DNA is TGTGCCAGCAGTGAAAGCCCGTCGGGGCGGGAGACCCAGTACTTC. The encoded protein is CASSESPSGRETQYF.

This clonotype has only one observation. CDR3 DNA sequence: TGTGCCATCAGTCCCGGACAGGGAAGGTACTTC. Protein sequence: CAISPGQGRYF. This chain links TRBV10-3 with TRBJ2-7; 8 bases match TRBD1. This CDR3 has 11 residues. Trimming removed 5 bases from V and 12 bases from J; junction bases left unmatched: 6. Germline V gene sequence: CDR1 ENHRY, CDR2 SYGVKD.

The chain employs TRBV4-3 and TRBJ2-7; 9 bases match TRBD2. From germline, CDR1 is LGHNA and CDR2 YSLEER. This CDR3 comprises 18 residues. The trim removed 0 bases at V and 1 base at J, leaving 10 bases unmatched. DNA for the CDR3: TGCGCCAGCAGCCAAGATCTCCCGCTAGCGGGGCGATCCTACGAGCAGTACTTC. This codes for CASSQDLPLAGRSYEQYF.

The chain recombines TRBV15 with TRBJ2-3; D gene unclear. CDR1 and CDR2 (germline): LNHNV, YYDKDF (reference sequence). Trimming removed 2 bases at V and 2 bases at J, with 17 bases between. CDR3 length equals 17 residues. CDR3 DNA sequence: TGTGCCACCAGCAGATCGGGTGGGCGCAGCTACACAGATACGCAGTATTTT. This translates into CATSRSGGRSYTDTQYF.

This clonotype has ten or more counts. This chain uses TRBV6-5 with TRBJ1-1, with 7 bases matching TRBD1. This CDR3 comprises 14 residues. The V and J ends lost 0 bases and 5 bases, in that order; junction bases with no gene match: 3. Germline CDR1 and CDR2: MNHEY and SVGAGI. The CDR3 sequence: CASSYSRDRTEAFF. CDR3 DNA sequence: TGTGCCAGCAGTTACTCGCGGGACAGAACTGAAGCTTTCTTT.

This clonotype was counted ten times or more. The chain uses TRBV5-1 and TRBJ1-1; D gene unclear. The V gene's germline CDR1 is SGHRS and CDR2 YFSETQ. Trimming took off 4 bases at V and 7 bases at J, with 11 bases between the two ends. CDR3 length: 12 residues. The CDR3: CASSPAGHEAFF. CDR3 nucleotide sequence: TGCGCCAGCAGCCCGGCTGGGCATGAAGCTTTCTTT. Full variable domain (rest looked up from reference TRBV5-1 and TRBJ1-1): KAGVTQTPRYLIKTRGQQVTLSCSPISGHRSVSWYQQTPGQGLQFLFEYFSETQRNKGNFPGRFSGRQFSNSRSEMNVSTLELGDSALYLCASSPAGHEAFFGQGTRLTVV.

V and J are TRBV4-3 and TRBJ1-3; 9 nucleotides line up with TRBD1. The CDR3 is 14 amino acids. Germline CDR1 reads LGHNA; CDR2 reads YSLEER. V gave up 5 bases and J gave up 7 bases; unmatched junction bases: 6. CDR3 protein: CASSDGTGLNTIYF. The CDR3 region has the DNA TGCGCCAGCAGCGACGGGACAGGGCTGAACACCATATATTTT.